Following are 14 T cell receptor beta chains from one sample sequenced in a study of blood T cell repertoires in COVID-19. Profiled with immunoSEQ multiplex PCR; TCRdb holds only in-frame clones, not every one. The repertoire holds 200,000 to 250,000 clones, 86% seen once, with around 5.9% in the top ten. Sequencing was carried out using peripheral blood. These receptors were collected from a man in his sixties with acute or convalescent COVID-19.

This clone was seen only once. The chain couples TRBV7-6 to TRBJ1-6; TRBD1 is a possible D gene (6 bases). The ends were cut back, 1 base at V and 9 bases at J, with 10 bases in the middle. Germline loops: CDR1 SGHVS, CDR2 FNYEAQ. The length of the CDR3 is 14 residues. The CDR3 loop reads CASSLGTVGSPLHF. The CDR3 nucleotides are TGTGCCAGCAGCTTAGGGACAGTCGGTTCACCCCTCCACTTT.

This clone was counted between two and nine times. This chain uses TRBV2 with TRBJ2-7; 8 nucleotides match TRBD1. V shed 7 bases, J shed 7 bases, and the junction held 9 bases outside the gene matches. Germline-derived CDR1 and CDR2 are SNHLY and FYNNEI. This CDR3 is built from 13 residues. This chain's CDR3 is CASTPGQGGEQYF. The CDR3 DNA reads as TGTGCCAGCACTCCCGGACAGGGTGGAGAGCAGTACTTC.

The chain recombines TRBV19 with TRBJ2-3; 9 bases map to TRBD1. Germline CDR1 is LNHDA and CDR2 is SQIVND (reference sequence). Unmatched junction bases numbered 3, after V lost 4 bases and J lost 4 bases. The CDR3 is 14 amino acids. CDR3 sequence (DNA): TGTGCCAGTAGTACCACAGGGGGCGCAGATACGCAGTATTTT. Its protein product is CASSTTGGADTQYF.

The CDR3 DNA is TGTGCCAGCAGCTTTCATCCCGGGACAGCTATTTCTGGGGCCAACGTCCTGACTTTC. Encoded protein: CASSFHPGTAISGANVLTF. This sequence joins TRBV7-2 and TRBJ2-6; 7 bases map to TRBD1. The CDR3 totals 19 residues. J lost 1 base, V lost 3 bases, and 12 bases had no gene match. The germline CDR1 and CDR2 sequences are SGHTA and FQGNSA.

V and J are TRBV20-1 and TRBJ2-6; D perhaps matches TRBD2 (5 bases). CDR1 and CDR2 from the germline V gene are DFQATT and SNEGSKA (reference sequence). V lost 3 bases and J 2 bases, leaving 14 bases between the germline ends. The CDR3 is 16 amino acids. The chain's CDR3 is CSASTRGRPGANVLTF. The DNA for the CDR3 is TGCAGTGCTAGTACGAGAGGGAGACCTGGGGCCAACGTCCTGACTTTC.

This clone was counted between two and nine times. The J gene is TRBJ2-7, the V gene TRBV3-1 (or the pseudogene TRBV3-2); 7 bases fit TRBD1. The CDR3 runs to 15 residues. Germline CDR1 and CDR2: LGHDT and YNNKEL (reference sequence). After removal of 1 base from V and 1 base from J, the junction contained 4 bases not matched to a gene. CDR3 region: CASSQGSQGSYEQYF. In DNA form, the CDR3 reads TGTGCCAGCAGCCAAGGTTCACAGGGGTCCTACGAGCAGTACTTC.

The rearrangement joins TRBV29-1 to TRBJ2-5; 8 positions agree with TRBD2. Germline V lookup: CDR1 SQVTM, CDR2 ANQGSEA. V was clipped by 3 bases and J by 7 bases; unmatched bases: 7. The CDR3 length is 13 residues. CDR3 in DNA: TGCAGCGTTGAGCGCGCGGGAGGAGGGACCCAGTACTTC. This codes for CSVERAGGGTQYF.

The CDR3 DNA follows: TGCGCCAGCAGCCAAGATAGGGGACAGGCTAATTATCAGCCCCAGCATTTT. Translated, it gives CASSQDRGQANYQPQHF. The V and J genes are TRBV4-1 and TRBJ1-5; 8 bases are a match to TRBD1. The CDR3 runs 17 residues. The germline V gene encodes CDR1 MGHRA and CDR2 YSYEKL. Trimming cost V 0 bases and J 5 bases; bases outside gene matches: 9.

J is TRBJ1-4 and V is TRBV6-2 or TRBV6-3; TRBD1 might be the D (5 bases). With 0 bases removed from V and 8 bases from J, the gap between germline ends came to 10 bases. Germline CDR1 and CDR2: MNHEY and SVGEGT. The CDR3 consists of 14 residues. DNA for the CDR3: TGTGCCAGCAGTTACTCCTCAGGGCGCGAAAAACTGTTTTTT. This gives the protein CASSYSSGREKLFF.

This chain joins TRBV6-4 and TRBJ2-4, with D maybe TRBD2 (5 bases). CDR3 size: 13 residues. The V end lost 2 bases, the J end lost 9 bases, and 11 bases lay between the germline ends. In germline, CDR1 is MRHNA, CDR2 SNTAGT. CDR3 amino acids: CASSDRDLGIQYF. DNA of the CDR3: TGTGCCAGCAGTGACCGGGATTTGGGCATTCAGTACTTC.

The chain recombines TRBV5-4 with TRBJ2-3; 9 bases are a match to TRBD2. The length of the CDR3 is 17 residues. V was pared by 4 bases and J by 0 bases, with 9 bases of the junction left unmatched. CDR1 SGHNT and CDR2 YYREEE come from the germline V gene (reference sequence). The CDR3 spells CASSDYPSGVSTDTQYF. The CDR3 DNA follows: TGTGCCAGCAGCGACTACCCTAGCGGGGTTAGCACAGATACGCAGTATTTT. The full variable domain, completed using reference TRBV5-4 and TRBJ2-3, is ETGVTQSPTHLIKTRGQQVTLRCSSQSGHNTVSWYQQALGQGPQFIFQYYREEENGRGNFPPRFSGLQFPNYSSELNVNALELDDSALYLCASSDYPSGVSTDTQYFGPGTRLTVL.

This clone appeared many times. This chain uses TRBV2 with TRBJ2-7; TRBD1 matches 7 bases. The CDR3 is 16 amino acids. Germline V gene sequence: CDR1 SNHLY, CDR2 FYNNEI. J lost 0 bases, V lost 6 bases, and 11 bases had no gene match. The CDR3 spells CASSPRSRTGSYEQYF. CDR3 nucleotides: TGTGCCAGCAGCCCCAGGTCTCGGACAGGCTCCTACGAGCAGTACTTC.

The gene calls are TRBV6-5 and TRBJ1-2, with 9 positions matching TRBD1. CDR1 MNHEY and CDR2 SVGAGI come from the germline V gene. CDR3 length equals 13 residues. J lost 6 bases, V lost 6 bases, and 5 bases had no gene match. CDR3 region: CASSRTGENGYTF. The CDR3 DNA reads TGTGCCAGCAGCAGGACAGGGGAGAATGGCTACACCTTC.

V is TRBV6-2 or TRBV6-3 and J is TRBJ1-5; D gene unclear. Germline V gene lookup returns CDR1 MNHEY and CDR2 SVGEGT. Trimming stripped 6 bases from V and 3 bases from J, with 15 bases between. This CDR3 has 15 residues. The CDR3 coding sequence is TGTGCCAGCAGCATAGGTGGGCTCAACAATCAGCCCCAGCATTTT. Amino acid sequence: CASSIGGLNNQPQHF.